The next 6 T cell receptor beta chains were all read from a single sample in a study of regulatory T cells in long-lasting Graves disease. Combining iRepertoire HTBI primers with Arm-PCR of CDR3 regions, the authors built TCR beta libraries. TCRdb used MiXCR to reprocess the multiplex PCR reads, holding one entry per CDR3 protein. The sample holds approximately 440,000 distinct CDR3 sequences, around 15% seen once. Stated time point: newly diagnosed GD, antithyroid drugs for less than 3 months. RNA from PBMCs was the source of the TCR library. The same data also went into a second study, on T cells in Graves' hyperthyroidism and ophthalmopathy.

The specimen comprised peripheral blood mononuclear cells (PBMCs), sampled at new diagnosis, from a patient treated with antithyroid drugs. Every receptor here comes from a man between 40 and 49 years old with Graves disease.

There are a few counts of this clonotype. The rearrangement uses TRBV12-3 or TRBV12-4 and TRBJ2-4, with 7 bases aligning to TRBD1. The CDR3 runs 14 residues. Trimming at V came to 7 bases and at J to 0 bases, leaving 3 bases not matched to a gene. DNA of the CDR3: TGTGCCAGCAACACAGGGGTAGCCAAAAACATTCAGTACTTC. Its translation is CASNTGVAKNIQYF.

The table lists this clonotype with many counts. The chain is built from TRBV11-1 and TRBJ2-3; D is ambiguous. There are 16 residues in the CDR3. Trimming shortened V by 0 bases and J by 0 bases, and 10 bases separated the two germline ends. Germline V gene sequence: CDR1 SGHAT, CDR2 FQDESV (reference sequence). CDR3 residues: CASSLADWISTDTQYF. Written as DNA, the CDR3 is TGTGCCAGCAGCTTAGCAGACTGGATTAGCACAGATACGCAGTATTTT. Full variable domain (outside the CDR3, taken from reference TRBV11-1 and TRBJ2-3): EAEVAQSPRYKITEKSQAVAFWCDPISGHATLYWYRQILGQGPELLVQFQDESVVDDSQLPKDRFSAERLKGVDSTLKIQPAELGDSAMYLCASSLADWISTDTQYFGPGTRLTVL.

In this sample, this clonotype turned up many times. J is TRBJ2-1 and V is TRBV28; 9 positions agree with TRBD2. The V gene end was trimmed by 3 bases and the J gene end by 8 bases; junction bases not matched to a gene: 11. CDR1 MDHEN and CDR2 SYDVKM come from the germline V gene. The CDR3 covers 16 residues. Here the CDR3 DNA reads TGTGCCAGCAGTTTCGTCGGGACTAGCTGGTACGATGAGCAGTTCTTC. This codes for CASSFVGTSWYDEQFF.

This clonotype was observed at least ten times. V is TRBV28 and J is TRBJ2-5; D unclear. The germline CDR1 and CDR2 sequences are MDHEN and SYDVKM. The CDR3 has 12 residues. Trimming cost V 4 bases and J 5 bases, with 8 bases left between them. CDR3 sequence reads: CASSSLLETQYF. CDR3 bases: TGTGCCAGCAGTTCCTTACTGGAGACCCAGTACTTC.

This clonotype came up a few times. The chain has TRBV20-1 and TRBJ1-1, with TRBD1 identical over 8 bases. Trimming took 0 bases from V and 4 from J; bases not matched to a gene: 10. The CDR3 runs to 16 residues. Germline CDR1 and CDR2: DFQATT and SNEGSKA (reference sequence). Here the CDR3 reads CSARDLMGQGATEAFF. The CDR3, as DNA: TGCAGTGCTAGAGACCTGATGGGCCAGGGGGCCACTGAAGCTTTCTTT.

Many counts were recorded for this clonotype. V usage is TRBV5-1 and J usage is TRBJ2-7; 7 bases match TRBD2. V shed 0 bases and J 4 bases; nucleotides not matched to a gene: 7. Germline CDR1 SGHRS, CDR2 YFSETQ. This CDR3 has 15 residues. This CDR3 reads CASSLGVAGEYEQYF. The CDR3 DNA is TGCGCCAGCAGCTTGGGAGTAGCGGGCGAGTACGAGCAGTACTTC.